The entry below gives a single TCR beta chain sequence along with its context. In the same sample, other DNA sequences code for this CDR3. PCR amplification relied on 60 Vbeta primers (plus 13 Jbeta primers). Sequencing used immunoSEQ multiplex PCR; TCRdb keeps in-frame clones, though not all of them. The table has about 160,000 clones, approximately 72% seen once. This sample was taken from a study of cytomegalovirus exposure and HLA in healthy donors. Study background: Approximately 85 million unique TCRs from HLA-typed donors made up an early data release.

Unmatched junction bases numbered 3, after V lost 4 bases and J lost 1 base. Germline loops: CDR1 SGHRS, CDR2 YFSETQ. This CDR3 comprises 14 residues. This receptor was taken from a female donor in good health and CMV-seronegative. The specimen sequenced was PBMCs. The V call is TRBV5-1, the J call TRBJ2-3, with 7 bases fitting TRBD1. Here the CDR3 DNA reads TGCGCCAGCAGCCCCGGACAGGGCACAGATACGCAGTATTTT. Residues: CASSPGQGTDTQYF.